This TCR beta chain emerged from a study of breast tumors, draining lymph nodes, adjacent tissues. This clonotype was seen ten or more times. Its antigen is unidentified. General study results and limits: Luminal-like breast cancer showed significantly higher tumor–nontumor repertoire similarity than basal-like. Data fit most tumor T cells coming from lymph node, expanding in tumor.

The CDR3 runs to 15 residues. From germline, CDR1 is SGHDT and CDR2 YYEEEE. Unmatched junction bases numbered 9, after V lost 6 bases and J lost 4 bases. Axillary draining lymph nodes of breast cancer patients supplied the node samples. MiXCR, applied by TCRdb to the multiplex PCR reads, yields one record per CDR3 protein. Of some 230,000 distinct CDR3 sequences in the sample, under 40% are singletons; the top ten hold approximately 3.5%. Sequenced input: axillary lymph node tissue. The rearrangement uses TRBV5-6 and TRBJ2-1; 8 bases fit TRBD2. This clonotype originated in a female donor with breast cancer. Some clones in this sample may be carry-over from other donors' samples. CDR3 sequence: CASILRLAQYNEQFF. The DNA for the CDR3 is TGTGCCAGCATTCTTCGACTAGCGCAATACAATGAGCAGTTCTTC.